The 9 T cell receptor beta chains below were found in one sample sequenced in a study of cytomegalovirus exposure and HLA in healthy donors. Researchers ran the PCR with 60 Vbeta and 13 Jbeta primers. TCRdb keeps only in-frame clones here, not all; method: immunoSEQ multiplex PCR. The sample gives about 190,000 clones, around 87% of which show up once; 1% to 1.5% is in the top ten. Material for sequencing was PBMCs. The receptors were sampled from a man aged 25 to 40 in good health and CMV-seronegative.

As to this clone: Other DNA sequences in this sample translate to the same CDR3. The chain links TRBV5-1 to TRBJ1-2; possibly TRBD1 for D (6 bases). Per germline, CDR1 SGHRS and CDR2 YFSETQ. CDR3 size: 13 residues. Trimming removed 4 bases from V and 3 bases from J, with 10 bases in between. The CDR3 region is CASSPTGDYGYTF. The CDR3 DNA is TGCGCCAGCAGCCCGACAGGTGACTATGGCTACACCTTC.

This clone was picked up a small number of times. CDR3 loop: CASRGISTGLNEKLFF. Written as DNA, the CDR3 is TGTGCCAGCAGGGGGATCTCCACAGGGCTGAATGAAAAACTGTTTTTT. The rearrangement joins TRBV2 to TRBJ1-4; a weak D match, TRBD1 (6 bases). V was pared by 6 bases and J by 5 bases, with 19 bases between. Germline CDR1 is SNHLY and CDR2 is FYNNEI. This CDR3 spans 16 amino acids.

This chain connects TRBV5-4 to TRBJ2-1, with TRBD2 matching 8 bases. The length of the CDR3 is 15 residues. After removal of 2 bases from V and 1 base from J, the junction contained 2 bases not matched to a gene. Germline V gives CDR1 SGHNT, CDR2 YYREEE (reference sequence). CDR3 sequence (DNA): TGTGCCAGCAGCTTTCGGGGGGGTTCCTACAATGAGCAGTTCTTC. Amino acid sequence: CASSFRGGSYNEQFF.

The gene calls are TRBV28 and TRBJ1-5; D possibly corresponds to TRBD1 (5 bases). The CDR3 has 14 residues. Trimming cost V 5 bases and J 6 bases, with 14 bases left between them. From germline, CDR1 is MDHEN and CDR2 SYDVKM. CDR3: CASSPRGASQPQHF. The CDR3 DNA reads as TGTGCCAGCAGTCCTCGCGGGGCGAGTCAGCCCCAGCATTTT.

The rearrangement joins TRBV5-1 to TRBJ2-5; D is unclear. V lost 0 bases and J lost 4, with 7 bases in between. The CDR3 length is 13 residues. Germline loops: CDR1 SGHRS, CDR2 YFSETQ. CDR3 DNA sequence: TGCGCCAGCAGCTTGGGTGGCCCAGAGACCCAGTACTTC. Translated: CASSLGGPETQYF. Supplemented by reference TRBV5-1 and TRBJ2-5, the full variable domain reads KAGVTQTPRYLIKTRGQQVTLSCSPISGHRSVSWYQQTPGQGLQFLFEYFSETQRNKGNFPGRFSGRQFSNSRSEMNVSTLELGDSALYLCASSLGGPETQYFGPGTRLLVL.

V gene TRBV20-1 combines with J gene TRBJ1-1; weak D call: TRBD1 (5 bases). Germline-derived CDR1 and CDR2 are DFQATT and SNEGSKA (reference sequence). This CDR3 is 11 amino acids long. The CDR3 reads CRAGLNTEAFF. CDR3 coding DNA: TGCAGGGCGGGGCTTAACACTGAAGCTTTCTTT.

About this clone: The junction and the germline gene differ at one end; a read error may be behind it. The chain couples TRBV4-1 to TRBJ1-4; 7 bases agree with TRBD1. The CDR3 is 14 amino acids. Germline-derived CDR1 and CDR2 are MGHRA and YSYEKL. CDR3 in DNA: TGCGCCGGCAGCCGAAAGGGGGCGGAGGAAAAACTGTTTTTT. Its protein is CAGSRKGAEEKLFF.

This chain links TRBV28 with TRBJ2-1; D might be TRBD2 (6 bases). The CDR3 has 15 amino acids. V lost 6 bases and J lost 1, with 13 bases in between. The germline V gene encodes CDR1 MDHEN and CDR2 SYDVKM. Here the CDR3 DNA reads TGTGCCAGCAGCTCCGGGACTGAATCCTACAATGAGCAGTTCTTC. Amino acids: CASSSGTESYNEQFF.

The chain joins TRBV27 to TRBJ1-1; the D is unclear. The CDR3 loop spans 15 amino acids. With 1 base removed from V and 5 bases from J, the gap between germline ends came to 14 bases. Per the germline V gene, CDR1 is MNHEY and CDR2 is SMNVEV (reference sequence). CDR3: CASSLYEGAGTEAFF. Written as DNA, the CDR3 is TGTGCCAGCAGTTTATATGAGGGCGCGGGGACTGAAGCTTTCTTT.